A single sample gave rise to the 19 T cell receptor beta chains below, sequenced in a study of control samples from healthy donors and cancer patients. Assay: immunoSEQ multiplex PCR; the TCRdb copy retains only in-frame clones and omits some. The repertoire holds roughly 170,000 clones, 85% to 95% seen once, with about 1.5% in the top ten. Sequences were obtained from blood. All receptors derive from a man younger than 35 in good health.

The chain has TRBV30 and TRBJ1-6; maybe TRBD1 (6 bases). The CDR3 loop spans 17 amino acids. Germline CDR1 reads GTSNPN; CDR2 reads SVGIG (reference sequence). V was cut by 3 bases and J by 0 bases, with 15 bases left in between. CDR3: CAWRDDRTYSYNSPLHF. The CDR3 DNA follows: TGTGCCTGGAGGGATGACAGGACGTACTCCTATAATTCACCCCTCCACTTT. The entire variable domain, with the rest obtained from reference TRBV30 and TRBJ1-6, is as follows: SQTIHQWPATLVQPVGSPLSLECTVEGTSNPNLYWYRQAAGRGLQLLFYSVGIGQISSEVPQNLSASRPQDRQFILSSKKLLLSDSGFYLCAWRDDRTYSYNSPLHFGNGTRLTVT.

V is TRBV6-5 and J is TRBJ1-2; 8 bases map to TRBD1. CDR1 MNHEY and CDR2 SVGAGI come from the germline V gene. The CDR3 spans 12 residues. The J segment lost 5 bases and the V segment lost 8 bases, leaving 4 bases of the junction unmatched. CDR3 in DNA: TGTGCCAGCGGGCGACAGGGGTATGGCTACACCTTC. Its protein product is CASGRQGYGYTF.

The CDR3 reads CASSLLRDYTF. For the CDR3, the DNA is TGTGCCAGCAGTTTACTCAGGGACTACACCTTC. The chain joins TRBV28 to TRBJ1-2; TRBD1 might be the D (5 bases). The germline V and J ends were trimmed by 2 bases and 10 bases, with 8 bases remaining between them. The CDR3 totals 11 residues. Germline CDR1 is MDHEN and CDR2 is SYDVKM.

V usage is TRBV19 and J usage is TRBJ2-2; D possibly uses TRBD1 or TRBD2 (7 bases each). The CDR3 extends over 16 amino acids. V was clipped by 7 bases and J by 10 bases, with 25 bases between them. CDR1 is LNHDA and CDR2 is SQIVND in the germline V gene (reference sequence). As DNA, the CDR3 is TGTGCCAGTAAACCTCATGGGGCAGGGGGGGGTTTGGAGCTGTTTTTT. It encodes CASKPHGAGGGLELFF.

The chain carries TRBV5-1 and TRBJ1-1; D is ambiguous. V gave up 4 bases and J gave up 2 bases, with 12 bases separating them. Germline V gene data show CDR1 as SGHRS and CDR2 as YFSETQ. CDR3 length: 14 amino acids. The CDR3 loop is CASSPLQINTEAFF. CDR3 DNA sequence: TGCGCCAGCAGCCCGCTCCAGATTAACACTGAAGCTTTCTTT.

The chain links TRBV12-5 to TRBJ2-7; 10 bases are a match to TRBD1. Germline V gene sequence: CDR1 LGHNT, CDR2 FRNRAP. Trimming cost V 1 base and J 5 bases; bases outside gene matches: 2. The CDR3 totals 14 residues. CDR3 nucleotide sequence: TGTGCTAGTGGTTTGGGACAGGGGGCACACGAGCAGTACTTC. Amino acids: CASGLGQGAHEQYF.

The chain recombines TRBV25-1 with TRBJ1-6; possible D gene TRBD1, 5 bases. V shed 2 bases and J shed 7 bases, with 12 bases lying between them. CDR3 length equals 15 residues. CDR1 is MGHDK and CDR2 is SYGVNS in the germline V gene. The CDR3 bases are TGTGCCAGCAGTGAACTTGGCAGGGCAAATTCACCCCTCCACTTT. The encoded protein is CASSELGRANSPLHF.

The CDR3 reads CASSSGSYGEKLFF. The CDR3 DNA reads as TGTGCCAGCAGCTCCGGGTCCTACGGTGAAAAACTGTTTTTT. The J gene is TRBJ1-4, the V gene TRBV7-8; D gene unclear. Trimming stripped 4 bases from V and 7 bases from J, with 13 bases between. The CDR3 is made up of 14 amino acids. Germline V gene data show CDR1 as SGHVS and CDR2 as FQNEAQ.

This sequence joins TRBV2 and TRBJ1-6, with 7 bases fitting TRBD1. CDR3 length: 16 amino acids. Germline CDR1 and CDR2: SNHLY and FYNNEI. V gave up 6 bases and J gave up 10 bases; unmatched junction bases: 15. The CDR3: CASRHKQGSGESPLHF. The CDR3 coding sequence is TGTGCCAGCAGACACAAACAGGGGTCGGGGGAATCACCCCTCCACTTT.

This chain connects TRBV6-5 to TRBJ2-1, with TRBD2 matching 12 bases. The V gene's germline CDR1 is MNHEY and CDR2 SVGAGI. V lost 6 bases to trimming and J lost 6 bases; unmatched junction nucleotides: 3. This CDR3 contains 14 residues. The CDR3 here is CASRRTSGANEQFF. The CDR3 DNA sequence: TGTGCCAGCAGGAGGACTAGCGGGGCCAATGAGCAGTTCTTC.

This chain uses TRBV13 with TRBJ1-6; D perhaps matches TRBD1 (5 bases). Per the germline V gene, CDR1 is PRHDT and CDR2 is FYEKMQ (reference sequence). CDR3 length: 16 residues. Trimming left V 5 bases short and J 4 bases short, with 15 bases between. The CDR3 region is CASSLGTGLYNSPLHF. CDR3 DNA: TGTGCCAGCAGCCTCGGTACGGGACTGTATAATTCACCCCTCCACTTT.

The chain uses TRBV21-1 and TRBJ2-3; TRBD2 was called by the table and not checked on the DNA. TRBV21-1 is reported as a pseudogene. The CDR3 runs 16 residues. This chain's CDR3 is CASSILAGGPTDTQYF. The CDR3, as DNA: TGTGCCAGCAGCATCCTAGCGGGGGGTCCTACAGATACGCAGTATTTT.

The chain combines TRBV30 with TRBJ1-3; 7 positions match TRBD1. Germline assignment: CDR1 GTSNPN and CDR2 SVGIG (reference sequence). The CDR3 consists of 15 residues. The V and J ends lost 3 bases and 0 bases, in that order; junction bases with no gene match: 5. CDR3 residues: CAWRDQGVSGNTIYF. Here the CDR3 DNA reads TGTGCCTGGAGGGACCAGGGGGTCTCTGGAAACACCATATATTTT.

The chain carries TRBV25-1 and TRBJ1-3, with unresolved D. Germline CDR1 reads MGHDK; CDR2 reads SYGVNS. V dropped 6 bases and J dropped 3 bases, with 3 bases sitting between them. The CDR3 is 11 amino acids. DNA for the CDR3: TGTGCCAGCAGAATTGGAAACACCATATATTTT. Its protein is CASRIGNTIYF.

This clone was observed a handful of times. V and J are TRBV3-1 (or the pseudogene TRBV3-2) and TRBJ1-2; 8 bases fit TRBD1. CDR3 length: 14 amino acids. The V segment lost 2 bases and the J segment 5 bases; nucleotides outside the gene matches: 4. Germline-derived CDR1 and CDR2 are LGHDT and YNNKEL (reference sequence). The CDR3 DNA reads TGTGCCAGCAGCCAACGTGGGGACAGGTATGGCTACACCTTC. As protein: CASSQRGDRYGYTF.

This chain uses TRBV6-5 with TRBJ2-7; D not certain. The CDR3 extends over 13 amino acids. CDR1 is MNHEY, CDR2 SVGAGI, per germline. V shed 7 bases and J shed 3 bases, with 13 bases lying between them. The CDR3 DNA reads as TGTGCCAGCACGGCAGGTCCATACTACGAGCAGTACTTC. Translating it yields CASTAGPYYEQYF.

About this clone: The sample has other DNA sequences that encode this CDR3 too. The V and J genes are TRBV7-9 and TRBJ2-3; D call uncertain. Looked up from germline, CDR1 is SEHNR and CDR2 is FQNEAQ (reference sequence). CDR3 length: 11 residues. Trimming cost V 3 bases and J 5 bases, with 3 bases left between them. CDR3 sequence (DNA): TGTGCCAGCAGCTTGGAAGATACGCAGTATTTT. Its translation: CASSLEDTQYF.

The chain links TRBV27 to TRBJ1-3; no reliable D call. Germline CDR1 reads MNHEY; CDR2 reads SMNVEV (reference sequence). V was shortened by 10 bases and J by 2 bases, with 21 bases between the two germline ends. The CDR3 is 16 residues long. The CDR3 reads CATSRTGRATGNTIYF. DNA for the CDR3: TGTGCCACCTCGCGCACCGGGAGGGCGACTGGAAACACCATATATTTT.

A remark on this clone: The junction differs from germline at one of its ends, possibly a read error. The rearrangement uses TRBV5-1 and TRBJ2-5, with 8 bases aligning to TRBD2. CDR3 length: 15 residues. CDR1 is SGHRS and CDR2 is YFSETQ in the germline V gene. DNA for the CDR3: TGCGCCCGCAGCTGGGCGGGGGGCGGGGGCGAGACCCAGTACTTC. Translation gives CARSWAGGGGETQYF.